These T cell receptor beta chains were read from a single sample in a study of CD8 T cells in Susac syndrome. From the immunoSEQ multiplex PCR reads, TCRdb called clonotypes with MiXCR, one entry per CDR3 protein. The profile shows about 120,000 distinct CDR3 sequences, over 90% of them singletons. The sequencing input was CD4+ T cells from PBMCs. The receptor set was obtained from a human donor in good health. CDR3s leave out the opening cysteine and the closing phenylalanine or tryptophan.

len	v_gene	CDR3aa
12	TRBV19	ASTSPGLEYEQY
13	TRBV12-3/TRBV12-4	ASSHDQTGADTQY
14	TRBV7-8	ASSLVRGGDGNEQF
17	TRBV14	ASSQGTGARFDNLYEQY
13	TRBV6-2/TRBV6-3	ASSYIAGVYNEQF
13	TRBV19	ASSRRQTYSYEQY
12	TRBV5-1	ASSSSQGGYGYT
11	TRBV5-1	ASVGGFTGELF
13	TRBV3-1	ASRPSGGSYNEQF
13	TRBV12-5	ASGSTGIFSYEQY
13	TRBV18	ASSPPTTGGYGYT
12	TRBV7-8	ASSLPDTNYEQY
17	TRBV19	ASTTAGTSGGSSYNEQF
13	TRBV5-1	ASSLEGRGTDTQY
15	TRBV19	ASSEGHLLHSGNTIY
13	TRBV20-1	SARGLTGVGNTIY
11	TRBV12-5	ASGDSANYGYT
20	TRBV5-4	ASSLTRGDRDLKRGTNEKLF
14	TRBV20-1	SARDSITDLNTEAF
16	TRBV5-1	ASSPGGTASVSYNEQF